What follows are 2 T cell receptor beta chains derived from one specimen sequenced in a study of T-cell memory formation after mild COVID-19. TCRdb passed the 5' RACE reads through MiXCR, listing each CDR3 protein once. The table lists some 330,000 distinct CDR3 sequences, 20% to 25% of them singletons. The sample consisted of PBMCs or a T cell subset sorted from them (not recorded which). The receptors derive from an adult woman who had mild COVID-19 (a few samples of this study predate the infection). Cell type and time point are not known.

There are a few counts of this clonotype. This chain joins TRBV12-3 or TRBV12-4 and TRBJ1-1, with a possible D match to TRBD1 (5 bases). The CDR3 extends over 14 amino acids. Trimming cost V 7 bases and J 3 bases, with 15 bases left between them. The CDR3 spells CASNKGLQDTEAFF. CDR3 nucleotides: TGTGCCAGCAACAAGGGGTTGCAGGACACTGAAGCTTTCTTT.

DNA of the CDR3: TGTGCCAGCAGTTTCCTTTCGGGAGGGGGTAGCAATCAGCCCCAGCATTTT. Protein product: CASSFLSGGGSNQPQHF. The rearrangement uses TRBV12-3 or TRBV12-4 and TRBJ1-5, with D possibly matching TRBD1 (6 bases). V was pared by 3 bases and J by 0 bases, with 15 bases between. The CDR3 is made up of 17 amino acids.